This TCR beta chain derives from a study of regulatory T cells in long-lasting Graves disease. General study points: A reduction in accuracy may have resulted from the small sample size. Analyses excluded thyroid tissue, covering peripheral blood alone. Persistent Graves' patients showed reduced TCR diversity versus newly diagnosed patients.

To make TCR beta libraries, researchers used iRepertoire HTBI primers and Arm-PCR of CDR3 regions. TCRdb recomputed calls from the multiplex PCR reads with MiXCR, one row per CDR3 protein. The repertoire holds hundreds of thousands of distinct CDR3 sequences, 15% seen once, with approximately 7.6% in the top ten. As for time point: newly diagnosed GD, antithyroid drugs for less than 3 months. The TCR library was prepared using RNA isolated from PBMCs. This clonotype has at least ten counts. Its antigen remains unknown. The V end lost 1 base, the J end lost 4 bases, and 19 bases lay between the germline ends. The CDR3 covers 18 residues. Germline lookup yields CDR1 SGHTA and CDR2 FQGNSA. The same sample was also studied in work on T cells in Graves' hyperthyroidism and ophthalmopathy. Per that study: Most thyroid clonotypes that were expanded above 0.001 also turned up in blood.

This specimen was peripheral blood mononuclear cells (PBMCs), taken at new diagnosis, from a patient treated with antithyroid drugs. V usage is TRBV7-2 and J usage is TRBJ1-4, with D tentatively TRBD1 (6 bases). The source is a woman in her 40s with Graves disease. The CDR3: CASSLGQGGGLYNEKLFF. CDR3 bases: TGTGCCAGCAGCTTAGGGCAGGGCGGGGGGCTATATAATGAAAAACTGTTTTTT.